The TCR beta chain described here comes from a study of T cells expressing NK-cell markers. Reanalyzing the 5' RACE reads, TCRdb keeps one entry per CDR3 protein, without DNA. Its clone listing holds 200,000 to 300,000 distinct CDR3 sequences. The CDR3 sequence is 14 residues long. Germline CDR1 and CDR2: SGHTA and FQGNSA. This chain links TRBV7-2 with TRBJ2-5; TCRdb outputs TRBD1, but without DNA this stays unchecked. The sample taken for sequencing was blood T cells: a sorted CD56 or NKG2C T cell subset, CD4+ or CD8+ T cells, or bulk PBMC T cells (not recorded which). The sequence was collected from a man younger than 35 in good health. This CDR3 reads CASSRQTGGETQYF. Based on the CDR3 plus reference TRBV7-2 and TRBJ2-5, the full variable domain is GAGVSQSPSNKVTEKGKDVELRCDPISGHTALYWYRQSLGQGLEFLIYFQGNSAPDKSGLPSDRFSAERTGGSVSTLTIQRTQQEDSAVYLCASSRQTGGETQYFGPGTRLLVL.